Shown below are 32 T cell receptor beta chains from a single sample sequenced in a study of post-analysis software for immune sequencing data. Study-level results: There were roughly 5 TRBV segments more frequent in patients than controls, and TRBV5-6, TRBV5-1 and TRBV20-1 were among them.

No antigen is known for these receptors. Unique molecular identifiers featured in each of the TCR beta cDNA libraries. TCRdb analysed the PCR reads with MiXCR anew, one entry per CDR3 protein. Among roughly 800,000 distinct CDR3 sequences listed, around 45% were seen once. Sequencing input: blood. These receptors originate from a girl between 10 and 17 years old with multiple sclerosis.

This chain links TRBV5-1 with TRBJ2-5; no clear D gene. V lost 0 bases and J 1 base, leaving 7 bases between the germline ends. CDR1 is SGHRS, CDR2 YFSETQ, per germline. This CDR3 spans 14 amino acids. CDR3 region: CASSLEGIQETQYF. CDR3 nucleotides: TGCGCCAGCAGCTTGGAAGGTATCCAAGAGACCCAGTACTTC. Together with reference TRBV5-1 and TRBJ2-5, the CDR3 gives the full variable domain: KAGVTQTPRYLIKTRGQQVTLSCSPISGHRSVSWYQQTPGQGLQFLFEYFSETQRNKGNFPGRFSGRQFSNSRSEMNVSTLELGDSALYLCASSLEGIQETQYFGPGTRLLVL.

Only a few counts were recorded for this clonotype. The V call is TRBV6-5, the J call TRBJ2-5; 11 bases match TRBD1. The assigned J gene may be wrong: the sequence end matches TRBJ2-7 better. The V gene's germline CDR1 is MNHEY and CDR2 SVGAGI. This CDR3 contains 15 residues. DNA of the CDR3: TGTGCCAGCAGTGCCAGGGGGACAGGGGGTCGCGAGCAGTACTTC. As protein: CASSARGTGGREQYF.

This clonotype turned up a few times. The chain is built from TRBV7-9 and TRBJ1-1; 8 nucleotides align to TRBD1. The CDR3 sequence is 15 residues long. V trimming: 4 bases; J trimming: 8 bases; junction bases outside the gene matches: 12. Germline V CDR1 and CDR2: SEHNR, FQNEAQ (reference sequence). The CDR3 spells CASSSVGQGSPEAFF. In DNA, the CDR3 is TGTGCCAGCAGCTCCGTCGGACAGGGATCGCCAGAAGCTTTCTTT.

The J gene is TRBJ1-2, the V gene TRBV5-1; D may be TRBD1 (6 bases). V gave up 4 bases and J gave up 6 bases, with 16 bases separating them. The CDR3 runs to 14 residues. The germline CDR1 and CDR2 sequences are SGHRS and YFSETQ. The CDR3 region has the DNA TGCGCCAGCAGCCCGGGATCGGACAGCAATGGCTACACCTTC. Protein product: CASSPGSDSNGYTF.

The V gene is TRBV3-1, the J gene TRBJ1-5; D is undetermined. V was pared by 3 bases and J by 6 bases, with 6 bases between. This CDR3 region has 12 residues. The germline gives CDR1 LGHDT, CDR2 YNNKEL (reference sequence). The CDR3 region is CASSQSGQPQHF. DNA of the CDR3: TGTGCCAGCAGCCAGAGTGGTCAGCCCCAGCATTTT.

The chain joins TRBV11-3 to TRBJ2-1; 9 nucleotides agree with TRBD2. Losses at the gene ends were 6 bases for V and 8 bases for J; bases not matched to a gene: 11. The germline V gene has CDR1 SGHNT and CDR2 YENEEA. The CDR3 loop spans 15 amino acids. This chain's CDR3 is CASSSGGLSPHEQFF. The CDR3 DNA reads as TGTGCCAGCAGTAGCGGGGGACTCTCCCCCCATGAGCAGTTCTTC.

This clonotype was counted a few times. The chain carries TRBV12-3 or TRBV12-4 and TRBJ2-6; no reliable D call. The length of the CDR3 is 15 residues. The V end lost 4 bases, the J end lost 4 bases, and 11 bases lay between the germline ends. As DNA, the CDR3 is TGTGCCAGCAGTTCAACGGTGGTAGGGGCCAACGTCCTGACTTTC. Translated: CASSSTVVGANVLTF.

V is TRBV20-1 and J is TRBJ2-4, with D uncertain. The J call may be faulty, since TRBJ2-7 better matches the DNA end. CDR1 and CDR2 (germline): DFQATT, SNEGSKA (reference sequence). This CDR3 has 11 residues. CDR3 amino acids: CSASLVDEQYF. The CDR3 DNA sequence: TGCAGTGCTTCCTTAGTGGACGAGCAGTACTTC.

Only a few counts were recorded for this clonotype. The CDR3 DNA follows: TGCAGTGCTAGCGCCGGGACCCACCACCGATATGGCTACACCTTC. This translates into CSASAGTHHRYGYTF. The chain combines TRBV20-1 with TRBJ1-2; TRBD1 might be the D (5 bases). The V gene lost 3 bases and the J gene lost 5 bases, with 19 bases spanning the gap. The CDR3 covers 15 residues. The germline gives CDR1 DFQATT, CDR2 SNEGSKA (reference sequence).

This rearrangement joins TRBV7-2 to TRBJ2-3; 8 nucleotides agree with TRBD1. The CDR3 consists of 16 residues. Germline V gives CDR1 SGHTA, CDR2 FQGNSA. V lost 1 base to trimming and J lost 3 bases; unmatched junction nucleotides: 6. CDR3 loop: CASSLVPGGATDTQYF. For the CDR3, the DNA is TGTGCCAGCAGCTTAGTTCCAGGGGGCGCGACAGATACGCAGTATTTT.

On this clonotype itself: A read error may account for a junction end that differs from germline. The chain links TRBV20-1 to TRBJ2-7, with 12 bases lining up with TRBD2. CDR1 and CDR2 (germline): DFQATT, SNEGSKA (reference sequence). This CDR3 is 15 amino acids long. Here the CDR3 reads CSARVRLAGEYEQYF. CDR3 nucleotide sequence: TGCAGTGCCAGAGTACGACTAGCGGGAGAATACGAGCAGTACTTC.

This clonotype was seen a few times. CDR3 bases: TGTGCCAGCAGCCAAGGACTAGCGGGATTCACAGATACGCAGTATTTT. This sequence encodes CASSQGLAGFTDTQYF. The V call is TRBV7-3, the J call TRBJ2-3; 12 bases fit TRBD2. The CDR3 spans 16 residues. The germline V gene encodes CDR1 SGHTA and CDR2 FQGTGA. J lost 2 bases, V lost 5 bases, and 5 bases had no gene match.

The chain uses TRBV28 and TRBJ2-7; 8 bases match TRBD2. Germline CDR1 and CDR2: MDHEN and SYDVKM. There are 14 residues in the CDR3. Trimming removed 7 bases from V and 2 bases from J; junction bases left unmatched: 7. The CDR3 region has the DNA TGTGCCAGCACCTCCTTCGGGAGGGCCTACGAGCAGTACTTC. It codes for CASTSFGRAYEQYF. The entire variable domain, with the rest obtained from reference TRBV28 and TRBJ2-7, is as follows: DVKVTQSSRYLVKRTGEKVFLECVQDMDHENMFWYRQDPGLGLRLIYFSYDVKMKEKGDIPEGYSVSREKKERFSLILESASTNQTSMYLCASTSFGRAYEQYFGPGTRLTVT.

The chain recombines TRBV6-5 with TRBJ1-1, with 10 bases identical to TRBD1. The CDR3 totals 14 residues. The germline CDR1 and CDR2 sequences are MNHEY and SVGAGI. The V segment lost 7 bases and the J segment 4 bases; nucleotides outside the gene matches: 6. The CDR3 here is CASTQGQGLTEAFF. For the CDR3, the DNA is TGTGCCAGCACCCAGGGACAGGGGCTCACTGAAGCTTTCTTT.

The CDR3 loop is CSVEGAGSGIYEQYF. For the CDR3, the DNA is TGCAGCGTTGAAGGCGCGGGCTCGGGTATCTACGAGCAGTACTTC. This chain connects TRBV29-1 to TRBJ2-7; a possible D gene is TRBD2 (5 bases). V lost 1 base and J lost 3, with 16 bases in between. The CDR3 runs to 15 residues. Germline CDR1 is SQVTM and CDR2 is ANQGSEA.

The chain uses TRBV20-1 and TRBJ2-5; the match to TRBD1 covers 12 bases. The V gene's germline CDR1 is DFQATT and CDR2 SNEGSKA (reference sequence). The CDR3 contains 15 residues. After removal of 6 bases from V and 5 bases from J, the junction contained 10 bases not matched to a gene. CDR3 protein: CSAPPWDRGLETQYF. Here the CDR3 DNA reads TGCAGTGCCCCGCCCTGGGACAGGGGGCTTGAGACCCAGTACTTC.

The CDR3 nucleotides read TGTGCCAGCAGTTTGGTTTCGGTAGCGGGAGCCAATGAGCAGTTCTTC. Its protein is CASSLVSVAGANEQFF. The J gene is TRBJ2-1, the V gene TRBV27; TRBD2 matches at 9 bases. CDR1 and CDR2 (germline): MNHEY, SMNVEV (reference sequence). This CDR3 is built from 16 residues. The V gene end was trimmed by 3 bases and the J gene end by 6 bases; junction bases not matched to a gene: 9.

This rearrangement joins TRBV12-3 or TRBV12-4 to TRBJ1-6; TRBD1 matches at 7 bases. The trim removed 3 bases at V and 6 bases at J, leaving 5 bases unmatched. This CDR3 is built from 15 residues. In DNA, the CDR3 is TGTGCCAGCAGTTTGGACAGGCTCGGTAATTCACCCCTCCACTTT. Protein: CASSLDRLGNSPLHF.

The gene calls are TRBV13 and TRBJ2-5; weak D call: TRBD1 (7 bases). The end of the DNA is better explained by TRBJ2-7, so the J call may be wrong. Germline V gene lookup returns CDR1 PRHDT and CDR2 FYEKMQ (reference sequence). This CDR3 spans 14 amino acids. CDR3 protein: CASSPLGQEGEQYF. The CDR3 region has the DNA TGTGCCAGCAGCCCACTTGGACAGGAGGGCGAGCAGTACTTC.

The chain recombines TRBV29-1 with TRBJ1-1; TRBD1 matches at 10 bases. The V segment lost 2 bases and the J segment 4 bases; nucleotides outside the gene matches: 1. Germline V CDR1 and CDR2: SQVTM, ANQGSEA. The CDR3 contains 13 residues. CDR3 DNA sequence: TGCAGCGTTGAACGGACAGGGGGCACTGAAGCTTTCTTT. It codes for CSVERTGGTEAFF.

This clonotype was seen only a few times. The chain employs TRBV7-6 and TRBJ2-3; TRBD2 is a possible D gene (5 bases). V shed 0 bases and J shed 2 bases, with 15 bases lying between them. This CDR3 region has 17 residues. Germline V lookup: CDR1 SGHVS, CDR2 FNYEAQ. The CDR3 spells CASSLAPAGGLTDTQYF. The CDR3 nucleotides read TGTGCCAGCAGCTTAGCACCCGCGGGTGGACTCACAGATACGCAGTATTTT.

The chain combines TRBV30 with TRBJ1-3, with 7 bases identical to TRBD1. The V gene end was trimmed by 4 bases and the J gene end by 0 bases; junction bases not matched to a gene: 9. The CDR3 is 16 residues long. Germline lookup yields CDR1 GTSNPN and CDR2 SVGIG (reference sequence). The CDR3, as DNA: TGTGCCTGGACACGGGACAGTCCCCGCTCTGGAAACACCATATATTTT. The encoded protein is CAWTRDSPRSGNTIYF.

The V and J genes are TRBV7-2 and TRBJ2-7; D not resolved. V lost 2 bases to trimming and J lost 7 bases, with 21 bases between them. The length of the CDR3 is 16 residues. Germline V CDR1 and CDR2: SGHTA, FQGNSA. The CDR3 DNA reads TGTGCCAGCAGCTTATCGGGCCAGTTAACTTACAATGAGCAGTACTTC. Translation gives CASSLSGQLTYNEQYF.

The genes are TRBV29-1 and TRBJ2-1; the D call may be TRBD1 or TRBD2 (6 bases each). Per the germline V gene, CDR1 is SQVTM and CDR2 is ANQGSEA. With 4 bases removed from V and 8 bases from J, the gap between germline ends came to 12 bases. This CDR3 is built from 12 residues. This CDR3 is CSVGLGGYEQFF. The CDR3 coding sequence is TGCAGCGTTGGCCTGGGGGGCTATGAGCAGTTCTTC.

This clonotype was observed once. The genes are TRBV7-9 and TRBJ1-2; the D gene is possibly TRBD1 (5 bases). The length of the CDR3 is 14 residues. Germline CDR1 and CDR2: SEHNR and FQNEAQ (reference sequence). V lost 5 bases to trimming and J lost 6 bases, with 16 bases between them. CDR3 residues: CASSPGTRWDGYTF. The CDR3 DNA is TGTGCCAGCAGCCCGGGGACTCGGTGGGATGGCTACACCTTC.

V and J are TRBV20-1 and TRBJ2-3, with 11 bases aligning to TRBD2. The CDR3 length is 14 residues. V lost 6 bases, J lost 2 bases, and 4 bases stayed unmatched. In germline, CDR1 is DFQATT, CDR2 SNEGSKA (reference sequence). CDR3 sequence reads: CSAPTSGNTDTQYF. Here the CDR3 DNA reads TGCAGTGCCCCGACTAGCGGGAACACAGATACGCAGTATTTT.

The CDR3 DNA follows: TGTGCCAGTCGAGACAGGGGGTCCTCCTACGAGCAGTACTTC. The encoded protein is CASRDRGSSYEQYF. The J gene is TRBJ2-7, the V gene TRBV7-9; 9 bases agree with TRBD1. The V and J ends lost 9 bases and 0 bases, in that order; junction bases with no gene match: 6. Germline CDR1 is SEHNR and CDR2 is FQNEAQ (reference sequence). The length of the CDR3 is 14 residues.

The V call is TRBV6-2 or TRBV6-3, the J call TRBJ2-5; D might be TRBD2 (5 bases). The J call is in doubt because the DNA end fits TRBJ2-7 better. This CDR3 comprises 13 residues. Germline lookup yields CDR1 MNHEY and CDR2 SVGEGT. The chain's CDR3 is CASRMRASYEQYF. Written as DNA, the CDR3 is TGTGCCAGCAGGATGCGGGCCTCCTACGAGCAGTACTTC.

V usage is TRBV12-3 or TRBV12-4 and J usage is TRBJ2-4, with D uncertain. V shed 6 bases and J shed 7 bases, with 13 bases lying between them. This CDR3 spans 13 amino acids. The CDR3: CASSLTGGNIQYF. The CDR3 coding sequence is TGTGCCAGCAGCTTAACGGGTGGGAACATTCAGTACTTC.

The chain has TRBV20-1 and TRBJ1-4; D is perhaps TRBD1 (5 bases). V was pared by 3 bases and J by 8 bases, with 16 bases between. CDR1 is DFQATT and CDR2 is SNEGSKA in the germline V gene (reference sequence). The CDR3 has 14 residues. The CDR3 sequence is CSASGGRETEKLFF. The CDR3, as DNA: TGCAGTGCTAGTGGGGGAAGAGAAACCGAAAAACTGTTTTTT.

This chain uses TRBV20-1 with TRBJ2-4; TRBD1 might be the D (6 bases). The J call may be mistaken, given a closer DNA end match to TRBJ2-7. Per germline, CDR1 DFQATT and CDR2 SNEGSKA (reference sequence). This CDR3 contains 11 residues. CDR3: CSAPIRGEQYF. CDR3 nucleotides: TGCAGTGCACCGATCAGGGGCGAGCAGTACTTC.

The gene calls are TRBV20-1 and TRBJ2-1; TRBD2 is a possible D gene (5 bases). CDR3 length: 12 residues. Per the germline V gene, CDR1 is DFQATT and CDR2 is SNEGSKA (reference sequence). The V and J ends lost 6 bases and 3 bases respectively, with 9 bases between them. Here the CDR3 DNA reads TGCAGTGCCCAGACTATCTACAATGAGCAGTTCTTC. Its protein is CSAQTIYNEQFF.